These 4 T cell receptor beta chains were all obtained from the same sample, sequenced in a study of beta chain features in type 1 diabetes. Since all of the isolated RNA was reverse transcribed, expressed TCRB transcripts were what got sequenced. Clones were sequenced by immunoSEQ multiplex PCR, and TCRdb holds only the in-frame ones, with some missing. Here the sample spans some 160,000 clones, approximately 9% being singletons. The sequenced material came from central memory CD4+ T cells from blood. The receptors shown here come from a woman between 18 and 30 years old in good health.

Note on this clone: The sample carries other DNA sequences with the same CDR3. The chain has TRBV9 and TRBJ2-3; 8 nucleotides agree with TRBD2. The ends lost 2 bases at V and 1 base at J; junction bases unmatched: 3. The CDR3 loop spans 15 amino acids. The V gene's germline CDR1 is SGDLS and CDR2 YYNGEE. As DNA, the CDR3 is TGTGCCAGCAGCGTTTTGACTAGCGGCACAGATACGCAGTATTTT. Amino acid sequence: CASSVLTSGTDTQYF.

This chain joins TRBV30 and TRBJ2-7; possible D gene TRBD2, 6 bases. V lost 0 bases and J lost 7, with 16 bases in between. The CDR3 sequence is 14 residues long. In germline, CDR1 is GTSNPN, CDR2 SVGIG (reference sequence). In DNA, the CDR3 is TGTGCCTGGAGTGTAGGGCGGGGACGCCGTGAGCAGTACTTC. This sequence encodes CAWSVGRGRREQYF.

J is TRBJ2-3 and V is TRBV11-3; 8 nucleotides align to TRBD2. The V and J ends lost 0 bases and 9 bases, in that order; junction bases with no gene match: 2. The CDR3 sequence is 13 residues long. Germline CDR1 and CDR2: SGHNT and YENEEA. CDR3 sequence reads: CASSLDIAGTQYF. The DNA of the CDR3 is TGTGCCAGCAGCTTAGATATAGCGGGGACGCAGTATTTT.

This clone was detected a few times. The chain uses TRBV6-5 and TRBJ2-7, with 9 bases fitting TRBD1. Trimming removed 6 bases from V and 5 bases from J; junction bases left unmatched: 11. Germline V gene data show CDR1 as MNHEY and CDR2 as SVGAGI. The CDR3 is made up of 15 amino acids. The CDR3 reads CASSQTGTGTHEQYF. CDR3 bases: TGTGCCAGCAGCCAAACCGGGACAGGGACCCACGAGCAGTACTTC.